This T cell receptor beta chain originates from a study of CD8+CD57+ T cells in acquired aplastic anemia. Germline CDR1 reads LNHNV; CDR2 reads YYDKDF (reference sequence). This CDR3 has 14 residues. V lost 6 bases and J 6 bases, leaving 15 bases between the germline ends. The template used for profiling TCR beta VDJ and CDR3 was genomic DNA. In TCRdb, the reads were re-called with MiXCR into one record per CDR3 protein. Of about 170,000 distinct CDR3 sequences listed, around 40% are singletons. This TCR derives from a human donor in good health. The specimen was sorted CD4+, CD8+, or CD8+CD57+ T cells (not recorded which) from PBMCs. The V call is TRBV15, the J call TRBJ2-1; no firm D call. Written as DNA, the CDR3 is TGTGCCACCAGTGACCACAGAAAACTCAATGAGCAGTTCTTC. It specifies CATSDHRKLNEQFF.